Shown below are 26 T cell receptor beta chains from a single sample sequenced in a study of blood T cell repertoires in COVID-19. Profiling relied on immunoSEQ multiplex PCR, and the TCRdb table lists in-frame clones only, not all of them. The repertoire has about 54,000 clones, about 84% of them found once; the top ten carry around 5.1%. Sequenced: peripheral blood. The source of these receptors is a middle-aged man with active COVID-19.

The chain recombines TRBV19 with TRBJ2-2; 7 bases line up with TRBD2. Germline V lookup: CDR1 LNHDA, CDR2 SQIVND (reference sequence). V trimming: 5 bases; J trimming: 6 bases; junction bases outside the gene matches: 12. The CDR3 length is 16 residues. The CDR3 DNA reads TGTGCCAGTAGTTCCCCCGCGGGAGCGCATCCCGGGGAGCTGTTTTTT. It is translated as CASSSPAGAHPGELFF. Full variable domain (rest looked up from reference TRBV19 and TRBJ2-2): DGGITQSPKYLFRKEGQNVTLSCEQNLNHDAMYWYRQDPGQGLRLIYYSQIVNDFQKGDIAEGYSVSREKKESFPLTVTSAQKNPTAFYLCASSSPAGAHPGELFFGEGSRLTVL.

V and J are TRBV28 and TRBJ2-7, with 7 bases aligning to TRBD2. There are 14 residues in the CDR3. The germline V gene encodes CDR1 MDHEN and CDR2 SYDVKM. Losses at the gene ends were 6 bases for V and 1 base for J; bases not matched to a gene: 6. The CDR3 DNA follows: TGTGCCAGCAGCTACGGGGGGACTTCCTACGAGCAGTACTTC. This codes for CASSYGGTSYEQYF.

This chain uses TRBV5-1 with TRBJ1-1, with 7 nucleotides matching TRBD1. There are 13 residues in the CDR3. CDR1 is SGHRS and CDR2 is YFSETQ in the germline V gene. V gave up 4 bases and J gave up 3 bases; unmatched junction bases: 3. The CDR3 region has the DNA TGCGCCAGCAGCGGACAGGCTGACACTGAAGCTTTCTTT. This sequence encodes CASSGQADTEAFF.

The rearrangement uses TRBV18 and TRBJ1-1, with 9 bases that match TRBD1. Trimming took 6 bases from V and 0 from J; bases not matched to a gene: 5. The germline V gene encodes CDR1 KGHSH and CDR2 LQKENI. CDR3 length: 15 residues. DNA of the CDR3: TGTGCCAGCTCGCGAGGACAGGGGATGAACACTGAAGCTTTCTTT. Encoded protein: CASSRGQGMNTEAFF.

The rearrangement links TRBV11-2 to TRBJ2-1; tentatively, D is TRBD1 (6 bases). Germline values: CDR1 SGHAT, CDR2 FQNNGV. The CDR3 totals 16 residues. The ends were cut back, 1 base at V and 7 bases at J, with 17 bases in the middle. CDR3 in DNA: TGTGCCAGCAGCTTAGTGGGTAGCAGGGGTTGGAATGAGCAGTTCTTC. Encoded protein: CASSLVGSRGWNEQFF. The variable domain in full, completed from reference TRBV11-2 and TRBJ2-1, reads EAGVAQSPRYKIIEKRQSVAFWCNPISGHATLYWYQQILGQGPKLLIQFQNNGVVDDSQLPKDRFSAERLKGVDSTLKIQPAKLEDSAVYLCASSLVGSRGWNEQFFGPGTRLTVL.

The V gene is TRBV4-2, the J gene TRBJ2-1; 9 bases match TRBD2. Trimming removed 5 bases from V and 5 bases from J; junction bases left unmatched: 13. Germline CDR1 reads LGHNA; CDR2 reads YNFKEQ. The CDR3 spans 17 residues. The CDR3 spells CASSRRAGGLADNEQFF. DNA for the CDR3: TGTGCCAGCAGCAGGAGAGCGGGGGGACTAGCTGACAATGAGCAGTTCTTC.

On this clone itself: The same CDR3 arises from other DNA sequences in this sample as well. CDR3 in DNA: TGTGCCAGCAGCGCGAGCGGGAGCTCCTACAATGAGCAGTTCTTC. Its translation: CASSASGSSYNEQFF. This chain connects TRBV9 to TRBJ2-1; 8 bases are shared with TRBD2. CDR1 is SGDLS, CDR2 YYNGEE, per germline. With 3 bases clipped from V and 0 bases from J, the junction kept 2 bases outside the gene matches. This CDR3 has 15 amino acids.

This chain links TRBV5-1 with TRBJ2-2; possible D gene TRBD1, 6 bases. Germline V gene lookup returns CDR1 SGHRS and CDR2 YFSETQ. The CDR3 length is 14 residues. The ends were cut back, 0 bases at V and 5 bases at J, with 8 bases in the middle. This chain's CDR3 is CASSLGQETGELFF. The CDR3 DNA is TGCGCCAGCAGCTTGGGACAGGAAACCGGGGAGCTGTTTTTT.

The gene calls are TRBV6-5 and TRBJ1-5, with D possibly TRBD1 on 6 matching bases. The V and J ends lost 5 bases and 0 bases respectively, with 11 bases between them. Germline CDR1 and CDR2: MNHEY and SVGAGI. The CDR3 consists of 15 residues. CDR3 coding DNA: TGTGCCAGCAGTCGGACAGTGTATAGCAATCAGCCCCAGCATTTT. Translating it yields CASSRTVYSNQPQHF.

V and J are TRBV6-5 and TRBJ2-3, with 7 bases aligning to TRBD1. Germline-derived CDR1 and CDR2 are MNHEY and SVGAGI. With V trimmed by 5 bases and J by 6 bases, 8 bases remained unmatched. The CDR3 covers 14 residues. DNA of the CDR3: TGTGCCAGCAGTCCGTCGACAGGGTTGGATACGCAGTATTTT. Protein product: CASSPSTGLDTQYF.

The rearrangement uses TRBV5-4 and TRBJ2-1, with 12 bases identical to TRBD2. V shed 3 bases and J 4 bases; nucleotides not matched to a gene: 2. This CDR3 spans 15 amino acids. Per the germline V gene, CDR1 is SGHNT and CDR2 is YYREEE (reference sequence). The CDR3 DNA is TGTGCCAGCAGCTGGACTAGCGGGACATACAATGAGCAGTTCTTC. Its protein is CASSWTSGTYNEQFF. The variable domain in full, with the rest retrieved from reference TRBV5-4 and TRBJ2-1, is ETGVTQSPTHLIKTRGQQVTLRCSSQSGHNTVSWYQQALGQGPQFIFQYYREEENGRGNFPPRFSGLQFPNYSSELNVNALELDDSALYLCASSWTSGTYNEQFFGPGTRLTVL.

This clone was recorded a few times. The chain links TRBV12-3 or TRBV12-4 to TRBJ2-7; D is unresolved. The CDR3 spans 13 residues. V was pared by 3 bases and J by 3 bases, with 9 bases between. This CDR3 is CASSLSNSYEQYF. The DNA of the CDR3 is TGTGCCAGCAGTTTGTCTAATAGCTACGAGCAGTACTTC.

This chain links TRBV29-1 with TRBJ1-1, with a weak D call TRBD1 (6 bases). This CDR3 comprises 15 residues. The germline gives CDR1 SQVTM, CDR2 ANQGSEA. V was shortened by 7 bases and J by 0 bases, with 18 bases between the two germline ends. The DNA for the CDR3 is TGCAGCGCCGCGGGCCTGGACAGCATGAACACTGAAGCTTTCTTT. Protein: CSAAGLDSMNTEAFF.

The chain employs TRBV4-1 and TRBJ1-2; 8 bases fit TRBD1. There are 15 residues in the CDR3. CDR1 is MGHRA, CDR2 YSYEKL, per germline. J lost 8 bases, V lost 0 bases, and 8 bases had no gene match. CDR3 coding DNA: TGCGCCAGCAGCCAAGAGACAGGGGCCCAGCAGGGCTACACCTTC. Protein product: CASSQETGAQQGYTF.

The chain is built from TRBV30 and TRBJ1-4, with 7 positions matching TRBD1. The V gene's germline CDR1 is GTSNPN and CDR2 SVGIG (reference sequence). The V gene end was trimmed by 8 bases and the J gene end by 7 bases; junction bases not matched to a gene: 13. The CDR3 has 14 residues. CDR3 loop: CAAERGQISEKLFF. As DNA, the CDR3 is TGTGCCGCAGAGAGGGGGCAGATTAGTGAAAAACTGTTTTTT.

The chain combines TRBV6-5 with TRBJ1-6; a possible D gene is TRBD1 (6 bases). CDR3 length: 13 residues. V was shortened by 5 bases and J by 9 bases, with 11 bases between the two germline ends. Germline CDR1 is MNHEY and CDR2 is SVGAGI. For the CDR3, the DNA is TGTGCCAGCAGTCAACAGGGAAGTTCACCCCTCCACTTT. Amino acids: CASSQQGSSPLHF.

This clone was seen more than once but under ten times. The chain couples TRBV30 to TRBJ2-1; 9 bases are a match to TRBD1. Germline V gives CDR1 GTSNPN, CDR2 SVGIG (reference sequence). Germline trimming cut 2 bases from V and 9 bases from J; bases unmatched to any gene: 8. The CDR3 has 14 residues. This chain's CDR3 is CAWSTGTGSGEQFF. As DNA, the CDR3 is TGTGCCTGGAGTACCGGGACAGGGAGTGGTGAGCAGTTCTTC.

V and J are TRBV29-1 and TRBJ2-2; 7 bases align to TRBD1. The CDR3 sequence is 16 residues long. Germline trimming cut 3 bases from V and 4 bases from J; bases unmatched to any gene: 11. The germline V gene encodes CDR1 SQVTM and CDR2 ANQGSEA. The CDR3 spells CSVEGTGALGTGELFF. CDR3 nucleotides: TGCAGCGTTGAGGGCACAGGGGCGCTGGGCACCGGGGAGCTGTTTTTT.

The rearrangement joins TRBV6-5 to TRBJ2-1, with a possible D match to TRBD1 (7 bases). Trimming shortened V by 5 bases and J by 12 bases, and 17 bases separated the two germline ends. The CDR3 runs to 13 residues. Germline values: CDR1 MNHEY, CDR2 SVGAGI. CDR3 nucleotides: TGTGCCAGCAGTCAGGGGGGCCCGCAGGTGCAGTTCTTC. Protein sequence: CASSQGGPQVQFF.

The J gene is TRBJ2-1, the V gene TRBV9; no definite D call. The V end was cut by 0 bases, the J end by 5 bases, with 6 bases between. This CDR3 has 13 amino acids. Germline V CDR1 and CDR2: SGDLS, YYNGEE. The CDR3 region is CASSVGPHNEQFF. The CDR3 DNA reads TGTGCCAGCAGCGTAGGGCCTCACAATGAGCAGTTCTTC. Full variable domain (remainder filled in from reference TRBV9 and TRBJ2-1): DSGVTQTPKHLITATGQRVTLRCSPRSGDLSVYWYQQSLDQGLQFLIQYYNGEERAKGNILERFSAQQFPDLHSELNLSSLELGDSALYFCASSVGPHNEQFFGPGTRLTVL.

V is TRBV28 and J is TRBJ1-2, with 7 bases lining up with TRBD1. This CDR3 spans 13 amino acids. The ends lost 2 bases at V and 7 bases at J; junction bases unmatched: 4. CDR1 is MDHEN and CDR2 is SYDVKM in the germline V gene. The CDR3 loop reads CASSLAGGRGYTF. In DNA, the CDR3 is TGTGCCAGCAGTTTAGCAGGGGGTCGTGGCTACACCTTC.

The chain joins TRBV7-9 to TRBJ1-2, with a weak D call TRBD1 (6 bases). Trimming removed 8 bases from V and 6 bases from J, with 19 bases in between. CDR1 and CDR2 from the germline V gene are SEHNR and FQNEAQ (reference sequence). CDR3 length equals 14 residues. CDR3 bases: TGTGCCAGCCGTCGGGAGGGGGGTTTGGATGGCTACACCTTC. It specifies CASRREGGLDGYTF.

This clone came up once. The chain is built from TRBV5-6 and TRBJ2-1, with 11 bases aligning to TRBD2. In germline, CDR1 is SGHDT, CDR2 YYEEEE. The J segment lost 1 base and the V segment lost 0 bases, leaving 6 bases of the junction unmatched. This CDR3 contains 18 residues. CDR3 residues: CASSLVLAGVWSYNEQFF. The CDR3 nucleotides are TGTGCCAGCAGCTTGGTACTAGCGGGAGTCTGGTCCTACAATGAGCAGTTCTTC.

V and J are TRBV27 and TRBJ2-1, with no clear D. Germline CDR1 is MNHEY and CDR2 is SMNVEV (reference sequence). V was clipped by 5 bases and J by 7 bases, with 12 bases between them. The CDR3 is 13 residues long. CDR3 loop: CASSPQIWNEQFF. DNA of the CDR3: TGTGCCAGCAGTCCCCAGATCTGGAATGAGCAGTTCTTC.

Concerning this clone itself: Other DNA sequences from this sample encode an identical CDR3 as well. J is TRBJ2-3 and V is TRBV7-9, with 8 bases lining up with TRBD1. Trimming took 7 bases from V and 2 from J; bases not matched to a gene: 5. This CDR3 spans 14 amino acids. CDR1 and CDR2 (germline): SEHNR, FQNEAQ (reference sequence). CDR3 residues: CASTGTGSTDTQYF. In DNA, the CDR3 is TGTGCCAGCACCGGGACAGGATCCACAGATACGCAGTATTTT. The whole variable domain, remainder taken from reference TRBV7-9 and TRBJ2-3, is DTGVSQNPRHKITKRGQNVTFRCDPISEHNRLYWYRQTLGQGPEFLTYFQNEAQLEKSRLLSDRFSAERPKGSFSTLEIQRTEQGDSAMYLCASTGTGSTDTQYFGPGTRLTVL.

The CDR3 DNA reads TGTGCCAGCTCACCAGCCCAGAATTACGAGCAGTACTTC. Amino acid sequence: CASSPAQNYEQYF. The chain links TRBV18 to TRBJ2-7; D gene ambiguous. The CDR3 contains 13 residues. The germline CDR1 and CDR2 sequences are KGHSH and LQKENI. V lost 2 bases and J 4 bases, leaving 9 bases between the germline ends.